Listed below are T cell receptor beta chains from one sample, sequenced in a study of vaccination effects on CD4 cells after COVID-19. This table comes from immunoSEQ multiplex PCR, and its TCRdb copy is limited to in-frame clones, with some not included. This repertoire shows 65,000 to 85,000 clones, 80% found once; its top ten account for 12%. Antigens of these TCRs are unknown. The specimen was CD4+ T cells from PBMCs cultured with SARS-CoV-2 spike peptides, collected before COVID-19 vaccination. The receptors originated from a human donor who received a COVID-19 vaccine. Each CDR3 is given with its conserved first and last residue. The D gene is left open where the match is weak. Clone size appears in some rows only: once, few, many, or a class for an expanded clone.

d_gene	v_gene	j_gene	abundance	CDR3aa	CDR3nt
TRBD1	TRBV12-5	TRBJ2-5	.	CASGNQGALGTQYF	TGTGCTAGTGGCAATCAGGGGGCCCTAGGGACCCAGTACTTC
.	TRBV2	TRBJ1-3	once	CASSVARDGNTIYF	TGTGCCAGCAGTGTGGCCAGAGATGGAAACACCATATATTTT
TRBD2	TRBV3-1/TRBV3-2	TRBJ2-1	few	CASSQVRLAGGFNEQFF	TGTGCCAGCAGCCAAGTGCGACTAGCGGGGGGGTTCAATGAGCAGTTCTTC
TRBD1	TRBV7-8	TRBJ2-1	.	CASSLGTALWNEQFF	TGTGCCAGCAGCCTCGGGACAGCGCTTTGGAATGAGCAGTTCTTC
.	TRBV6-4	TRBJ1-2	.	CASRNEGQGGYTF	TGTGCCAGCCGCAACGAGGGGCAGGGTGGCTACACCTTC
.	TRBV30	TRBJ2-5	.	CAWSRDRQETQYF	TGTGCCTGGAGCCGAGACAGACAAGAGACCCAGTACTTC
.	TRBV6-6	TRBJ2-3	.	CASSYGRKADTQYF	TGTGCCAGCAGTTACGGAAGGAAGGCGGATACGCAGTATTTT
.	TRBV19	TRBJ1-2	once	CASSIGAGMYGYTF	TGTGCCAGTAGTATAGGGGCAGGGATGTATGGCTACACCTTC
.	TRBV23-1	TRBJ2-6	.	CASSLPRGSGANVLTF	TGCGCCAGCAGTCTGCCAAGGGGTAGTGGGGCCAACGTCCTGACTTTC
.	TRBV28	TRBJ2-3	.	CASIDPQGGRRDTQYF	TGTGCCAGCATCGACCCCCAAGGGGGGCGCAGAGATACGCAGTATTTT
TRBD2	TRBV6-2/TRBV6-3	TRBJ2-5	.	CASSYSPSKRGGLQETQYF	TGTGCCAGCAGTTACTCGCCCTCTAAGCGGGGGGGCCTCCAAGAGACCCAGTACTTC
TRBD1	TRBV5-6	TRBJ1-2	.	CASSLGAGGIGYTF	TGTGCCAGCAGCTTGGGGGCAGGGGGAATTGGCTACACCTTC
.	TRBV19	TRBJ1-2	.	CASSIAGNYGYTF	TGTGCCAGTAGTATAGCAGGGAACTATGGCTACACCTTC
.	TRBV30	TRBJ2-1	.	CAWNQGSYNEQFF	TGTGCCTGGAACCAGGGCTCCTACAATGAGCAGTTCTTC